Listed below are T cell receptor beta chains from one sample, sequenced in a study of T cells in Graves' hyperthyroidism and ophthalmopathy. One entry per CDR3 protein, called by TCRdb with MiXCR from the multiplex PCR reads. The sample contains 350,000 to 400,000 distinct CDR3 sequences, 14% to 15% of which appear only once. The sequencing input was blood. These receptor sequences come from a woman younger than 45 with Graves' hyperthyroidism. CDR3s include the opening cysteine and the closing phenylalanine or tryptophan. A D gene is named only where the DNA matches it firmly. Clone size is given for some rows only: seen once, a few or many times, or a class if the clone is expanded.

clone_size: .
v_call: TRBV4-2
cdr3_length: 18
j_call: TRBJ2-7
d_call: TRBD2
cdr3_nt: TGTGCCAGCAGCCAAGAGCCCCCTTTGACTAGCGGGAGCTACGAGCAGTACTTC
cdr3_aa: CASSQEPPLTSGSYEQYF

clone_size: many
v_call: TRBV18
cdr3_length: 15
j_call: TRBJ1-5
d_call: .
cdr3_nt: TGTGCCAGCTCTCTCTCTAGGAGTGGGGTTCAGCCCCAGCATTTT
cdr3_aa: CASSLSRSGVQPQHF

clone_size: many
v_call: TRBV18
cdr3_length: 15
j_call: TRBJ2-7
d_call: TRBD2
cdr3_nt: TGTGCCAGCTCACCCGGACTAGCGGGAGATCCCGAGCAGTACTTC
cdr3_aa: CASSPGLAGDPEQYF

clone_size: many
v_call: TRBV2
cdr3_length: 12
j_call: TRBJ2-1
d_call: .
cdr3_nt: TGTGCCAGCAGGATACTAGGACATGAGCAGTTCTTC
cdr3_aa: CASRILGHEQFF

clone_size: few
v_call: TRBV20-1
cdr3_length: 11
j_call: TRBJ2-7
d_call: .
cdr3_nt: TGCAGTGCTGAGGAAAGGAACGAGCAGTACTTC
cdr3_aa: CSAEERNEQYF

clone_size: many
v_call: TRBV20-1
cdr3_length: 16
j_call: TRBJ2-5
d_call: TRBD2
cdr3_nt: TGCAGTGCCATTCCGGGACTAGCGGGGAGCCAAGAGACCCAGTACTTC
cdr3_aa: CSAIPGLAGSQETQYF

clone_size: many
v_call: TRBV30
cdr3_length: 13
j_call: TRBJ1-5
d_call: .
cdr3_nt: TGTGCCTGGAGTGTTCCAGGCAATCAGCCCCAGCATTTT
cdr3_aa: CAWSVPGNQPQHF

clone_size: many
v_call: TRBV29-1
cdr3_length: 14
j_call: TRBJ2-1
d_call: TRBD2
cdr3_nt: TGCAGCGTTGAAAACCCGCGGGAGGGCCCTGAGCAGTTCTTC
cdr3_aa: CSVENPREGPEQFF

clone_size: many
v_call: TRBV29-1
cdr3_length: 17
j_call: TRBJ2-3
d_call: TRBD2
cdr3_nt: TGCAGCGTTGAAGAGGCCTTAGCGGGAGGGAACACAGATACGCAGTATTTT
cdr3_aa: CSVEEALAGGNTDTQYF

clone_size: few
v_call: TRBV12-3/TRBV12-4
cdr3_length: 14
j_call: TRBJ2-7
d_call: .
cdr3_nt: TGTGCCAGCAGACCTGGTCCAGGAGCGGTCGAGCAGTACTTC
cdr3_aa: CASRPGPGAVEQYF

clone_size: many
v_call: TRBV3-1
cdr3_length: 13
j_call: TRBJ2-3
d_call: .
cdr3_nt: TGTGCCAGCAGCCAAGCAGAAGCGGATACGCAGTATTTT
cdr3_aa: CASSQAEADTQYF

clone_size: many
v_call: TRBV18
cdr3_length: 15
j_call: TRBJ1-4
d_call: .
cdr3_nt: TGTGCCAGCTCACCGACCGGGATACCTCGTGAAAAACTGTTTTTT
cdr3_aa: CASSPTGIPREKLFF

clone_size: .
v_call: TRBV30
cdr3_length: 14
j_call: TRBJ2-6
d_call: .
cdr3_nt: TGTGCCTGGAGTGGAAGCTCTGGGGCCAACGTCCTGACTTTC
cdr3_aa: CAWSGSSGANVLTF

clone_size: few
v_call: TRBV7-9
cdr3_length: 14
j_call: TRBJ2-1
d_call: .
cdr3_nt: TGTGCCAGCAGCTTAGTCTGGGAAGACAATGAGCAGTTCTTC
cdr3_aa: CASSLVWEDNEQFF

clone_size: many
v_call: TRBV30
cdr3_length: 14
j_call: TRBJ1-4
d_call: TRBD1
cdr3_nt: TGTGCCTGGAGTGTCGGGACAGGCCATGAAAAACTGTTTTTT
cdr3_aa: CAWSVGTGHEKLFF

clone_size: many
v_call: TRBV4-1
cdr3_length: 14
j_call: TRBJ2-7
d_call: .
cdr3_nt: TGCGCCAGCAGCTACAGGTATCCGGGCTACGAGCAGTACTTC
cdr3_aa: CASSYRYPGYEQYF